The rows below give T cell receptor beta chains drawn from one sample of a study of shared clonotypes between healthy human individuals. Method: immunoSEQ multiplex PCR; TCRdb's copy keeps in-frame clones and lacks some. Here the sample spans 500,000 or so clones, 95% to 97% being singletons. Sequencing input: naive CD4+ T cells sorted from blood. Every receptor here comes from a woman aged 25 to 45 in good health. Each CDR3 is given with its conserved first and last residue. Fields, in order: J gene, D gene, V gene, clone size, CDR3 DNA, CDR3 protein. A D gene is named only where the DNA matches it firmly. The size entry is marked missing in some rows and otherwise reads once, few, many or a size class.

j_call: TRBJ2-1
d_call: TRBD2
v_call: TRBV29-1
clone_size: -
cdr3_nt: TGCAGCGTTGTGGGGGCCAGCGGGGGGACGCAGTTCTTC
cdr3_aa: CSVVGASGGTQFF

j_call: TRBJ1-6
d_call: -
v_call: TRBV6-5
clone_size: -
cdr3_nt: TGTGCCAGCAGTTTCCAGGCCGATTCACCCCTCCACTTT
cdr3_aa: CASSFQADSPLHF

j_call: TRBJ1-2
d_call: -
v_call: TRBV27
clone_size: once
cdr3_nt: TGTGCCAGCAGTTTTGCAAACCTCTATGGCTACACCTTC
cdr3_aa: CASSFANLYGYTF

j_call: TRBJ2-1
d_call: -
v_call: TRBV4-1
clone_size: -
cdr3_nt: TGCGCCAGCAGCCAAGATTTTAGCGGAGTTTACAATGAGCAGTTCTTC
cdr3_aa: CASSQDFSGVYNEQFF

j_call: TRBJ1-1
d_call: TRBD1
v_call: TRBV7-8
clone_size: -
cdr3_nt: TGTGCCAGCAGCACCCGACAGGGGGACACTGAAGCTTTCTTT
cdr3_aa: CASSTRQGDTEAFF

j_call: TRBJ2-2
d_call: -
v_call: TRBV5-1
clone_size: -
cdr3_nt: TGCGCCAGCAGCCCGGCTGTATCGGGTGACACCGGGGAGCTGTTTTTT
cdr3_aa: CASSPAVSGDTGELFF

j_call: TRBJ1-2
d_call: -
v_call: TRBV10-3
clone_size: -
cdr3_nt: TGTGCCATCAGTGACACTCGTGGGAACTATGGCTACACCTTC
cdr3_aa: CAISDTRGNYGYTF

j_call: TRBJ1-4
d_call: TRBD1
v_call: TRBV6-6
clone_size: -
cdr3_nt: TGTGCCAGCTCTCAGGTCTTTGGGACAGCGGAAAAACTGTTTTTT
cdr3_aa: CASSQVFGTAEKLFF

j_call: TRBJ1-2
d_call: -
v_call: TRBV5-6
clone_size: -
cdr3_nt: TGTGCCAGCAGCTTGTTCGCAGGCGGGGACTATGGCTACACCTTC
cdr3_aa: CASSLFAGGDYGYTF

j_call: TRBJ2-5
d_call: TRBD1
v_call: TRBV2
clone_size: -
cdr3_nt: TGTGCCAGCGGACAGGGCCAAGAGACCCAGTACTTC
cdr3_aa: CASGQGQETQYF

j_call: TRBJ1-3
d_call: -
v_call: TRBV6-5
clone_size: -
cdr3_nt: TGTGCCAGCAGTTACTCGGATTCGGCGGCTGGAAACACCATATATTTT
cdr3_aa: CASSYSDSAAGNTIYF

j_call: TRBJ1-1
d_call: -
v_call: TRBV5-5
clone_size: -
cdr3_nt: TGTGCCAGCAGCACGGTCGGGCGGACTGAAGCTTTCTTT
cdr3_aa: CASSTVGRTEAFF

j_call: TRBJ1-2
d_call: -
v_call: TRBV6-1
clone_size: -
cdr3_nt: TGTGCCAGCAGACCCGGGACGCAGTATGGCTACACCTTC
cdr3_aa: CASRPGTQYGYTF

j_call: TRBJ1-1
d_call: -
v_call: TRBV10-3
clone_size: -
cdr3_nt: TGTGCCTCAGAAAACTTGAACACTGAAGCTTTCTTT
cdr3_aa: CASENLNTEAFF

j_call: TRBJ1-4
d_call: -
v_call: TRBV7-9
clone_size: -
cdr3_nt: TGTGCCAGCAGCTTAGAAGGGATTTTCGAAAAACTGTTTTTT
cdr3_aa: CASSLEGIFEKLFF

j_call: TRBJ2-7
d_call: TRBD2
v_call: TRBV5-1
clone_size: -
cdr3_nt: TGCGCCAGCAGCCGGACTAGCGGCGCCTACGAGCAGTACTTC
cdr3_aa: CASSRTSGAYEQYF

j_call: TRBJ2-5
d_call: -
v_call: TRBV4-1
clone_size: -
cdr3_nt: TGCGCCAGCAGCCAAGAGGGCAGGGGAGAGACCCAGTACTTC
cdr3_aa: CASSQEGRGETQYF

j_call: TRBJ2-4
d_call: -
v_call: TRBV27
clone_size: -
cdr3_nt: TGTGCCAGCAGTGCTCTGAGATGGGACATTCAGTACTTC
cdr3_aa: CASSALRWDIQYF

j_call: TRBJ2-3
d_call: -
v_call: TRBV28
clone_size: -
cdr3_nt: TGTGCCAGCAGTTTAGGCGGTTCTGACACAGATACGCAGTATTTT
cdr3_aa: CASSLGGSDTDTQYF

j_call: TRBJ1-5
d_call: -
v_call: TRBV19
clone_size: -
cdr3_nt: TGTGCCAGTAGCGCAGGGTCTCATCAGCCCCAGCATTTT
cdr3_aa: CASSAGSHQPQHF

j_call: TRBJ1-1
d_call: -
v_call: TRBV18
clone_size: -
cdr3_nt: TGTGCCAGCTCGGAATCTGGGACTGAAGCTTTCTTT
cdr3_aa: CASSESGTEAFF

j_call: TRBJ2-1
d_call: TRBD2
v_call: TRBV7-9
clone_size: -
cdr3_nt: TGTGCCAGCAGCTTCGATGGACTAGCGGGAGGGAGAGAGCAGTTCTTC
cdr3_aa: CASSFDGLAGGREQFF

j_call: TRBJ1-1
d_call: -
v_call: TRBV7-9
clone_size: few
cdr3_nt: TGTGCCAGCAGCTTTATGGAGGGTCTGGGCACTGAAGCTTTCTTT
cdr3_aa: CASSFMEGLGTEAFF

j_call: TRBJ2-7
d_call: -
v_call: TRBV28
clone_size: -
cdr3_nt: TGTGCCAGCAGTTCAACTCCGGGTGGGCTGTACGAGCAGTACTTC
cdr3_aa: CASSSTPGGLYEQYF

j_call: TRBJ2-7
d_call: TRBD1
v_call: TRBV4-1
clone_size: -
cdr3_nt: TGCGCCAGCAGCCAAGAGCTGGACAGGGGTTATTGGAACGGGCTTGGGGAGCAGTACTTC
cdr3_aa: CASSQELDRGYWNGLGEQYF

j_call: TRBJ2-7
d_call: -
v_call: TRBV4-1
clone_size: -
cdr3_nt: TGCGCCAGCAGCCAAGACGGCCCTGGTGAAACCTACGAGCAGTACTTC
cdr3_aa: CASSQDGPGETYEQYF

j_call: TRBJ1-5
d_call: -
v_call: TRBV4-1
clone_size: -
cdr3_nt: TGCGCCAGCAGCCACCCCCAAAGCGGGTTAGGGTATAGCAATCAGCCCCAGCATTTT
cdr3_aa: CASSHPQSGLGYSNQPQHF

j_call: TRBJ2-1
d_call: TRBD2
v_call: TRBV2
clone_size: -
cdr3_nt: TGTGCCAGCAGGGAGGGAGGGTATGAGCAGTTCTTC
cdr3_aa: CASREGGYEQFF